The 25 T cell receptor beta chains reported below all come from one sample, sequenced in a study of CD8 T cells in Susac syndrome. The authors reverse transcribed roughly 0.5 to 1 ug RNA with random hexamers. TCRdb itself ran the immunoSEQ multiplex PCR reads through MiXCR, one entry per CDR3 protein. The profile shows 80,000 to 90,000 distinct CDR3 sequences, 95% of them singletons. Sequencing used CD8+ T cells from PBMCs. The receptors originated from a human donor with Susac syndrome.

With regard to this clonotype: An end of the junction differs from the germline gene, which may be a read error. The DNA for the CDR3 is TGTGCCAGCAGCGCCCCGGGACACAAAGAGCAGTTCTTC. Protein: CASSAPGHKEQFF. This chain joins TRBV7-6 and TRBJ2-1; D is perhaps TRBD1 (6 bases). Germline V CDR1 and CDR2: SGHVS, FNYEAQ. The CDR3 is made up of 13 amino acids.

The chain uses TRBV5-5 and TRBJ2-7, with D perhaps assigned TRBD1 or TRBD2 (5 bases each). This CDR3 region has 13 residues. Trimming took 3 bases from V and 6 from J, leaving 13 bases between them. Germline V gives CDR1 SGHKS, CDR2 YYEKEE (reference sequence). CDR3 residues: CASSSGRSSEQYF. CDR3 coding DNA: TGTGCCAGCAGCTCGGGACGGTCAAGCGAGCAGTACTTC.

This clonotype was seen once. The gene calls are TRBV30 and TRBJ2-3; D is unclear. Per the germline V gene, CDR1 is GTSNPN and CDR2 is SVGIG (reference sequence). This CDR3 has 13 amino acids. Trimming took 5 bases from V and 0 from J, leaving 9 bases between them. The CDR3 reads CAWSAFSTDTQYF. The CDR3 DNA follows: TGTGCCTGGTCTGCGTTTAGCACAGATACGCAGTATTTT.

This sequence joins TRBV9 and TRBJ2-1; 8 bases are shared with TRBD2. Germline V gene sequence: CDR1 SGDLS, CDR2 YYNGEE. After removal of 5 bases from V and 0 bases from J, the junction contained 7 bases not matched to a gene. The CDR3 spans 16 residues. CDR3 nucleotide sequence: TGTGCCAGCAGTGCGACTAGCGAGAGCTCCTACAATGAGCAGTTCTTC. Amino acids: CASSATSESSYNEQFF.

DNA for the CDR3: TGCAGTGCCGAAGGCCCGGGAGCTAACTATGGCTACACCTTC. Translated: CSAEGPGANYGYTF. The V call is TRBV20-1, the J call TRBJ1-2, with D uncertain. In germline, CDR1 is DFQATT, CDR2 SNEGSKA (reference sequence). This CDR3 contains 14 residues. V was pared by 6 bases and J by 0 bases, with 14 bases between.

The J gene is TRBJ2-3, the V gene TRBV9; TRBD2 matches 9 bases. The CDR3 is 16 residues long. Trimming removed 4 bases from V and 1 base from J; junction bases left unmatched: 7. CDR1 and CDR2 (germline): SGDLS, YYNGEE. CDR3 in DNA: TGTGCCAGCAGCCCCAGACTAGCGGAGCGCACAGATACGCAGTATTTT. Translation: CASSPRLAERTDTQYF.

This sequence joins TRBV25-1 and TRBJ2-7; weak D call: TRBD1 (7 bases). The CDR3 is 15 amino acids. From germline, CDR1 is MGHDK and CDR2 SYGVNS. Trimming left V 0 bases short and J 3 bases short, with 12 bases between. The CDR3 region is CASSEYAGQHYEQYF. In nucleotides, the CDR3 is TGTGCCAGCAGTGAATATGCGGGACAGCACTACGAGCAGTACTTC.

The chain joins TRBV18 to TRBJ2-6; D unclear. The CDR3 sequence is 15 residues long. Germline CDR1 is KGHSH and CDR2 is LQKENI. V lost 3 bases and J lost 0, with 6 bases in between. CDR3: CASSPPDSGANVLTF. In DNA, the CDR3 is TGTGCCAGCTCACCCCCCGACTCTGGGGCCAACGTCCTGACTTTC.

The chain employs TRBV24-1 and TRBJ1-1; D unresolved. Germline values: CDR1 KGHDR, CDR2 SFDVKD. Trimming left V 3 bases short and J 7 bases short, with 5 bases between. The CDR3 is made up of 11 amino acids. The CDR3 DNA reads TGTGCCACCAGTGATGAAAGTGAAGCTTTCTTT. Protein: CATSDESEAFF.

The chain combines TRBV5-4 with TRBJ2-1, with D maybe TRBD1 (5 bases). The V gene's germline CDR1 is SGHNT and CDR2 YYREEE (reference sequence). The CDR3 extends over 12 amino acids. The V gene lost 0 bases and the J gene lost 9 bases, with 7 bases spanning the gap. The CDR3 DNA is TGTGCCAGCAGCTTGGGGGGCGCTGAGCAGTTCTTC. This translates into CASSLGGAEQFF.

The chain links TRBV7-6 to TRBJ2-1, with D uncertain. Germline CDR1 SGHVS, CDR2 FNYEAQ. The CDR3 length is 12 residues. The germline V and J ends were trimmed by 1 base and 10 bases, with 8 bases remaining between them. CDR3 residues: CASSLEGREQFF. For the CDR3, the DNA is TGTGCCAGCAGCTTAGAAGGACGGGAGCAGTTCTTC.

The rearrangement links TRBV19 to TRBJ2-3; 8 positions match TRBD2. Trimming at V came to 5 bases and at J to 4 bases, leaving 8 bases not matched to a gene. Germline CDR1 LNHDA, CDR2 SQIVND (reference sequence). The CDR3 has 15 amino acids. CDR3 bases: TGTGCCAGTAGTCGTAGCGGGATGGCAGCAGATACGCAGTATTTT. It specifies CASSRSGMAADTQYF.

This sequence joins TRBV4-1 and TRBJ1-2, with D maybe TRBD1 (6 bases). The CDR3 covers 13 residues. Germline V gene lookup returns CDR1 MGHRA and CDR2 YSYEKL. Trimming took 7 bases from V and 6 from J, leaving 15 bases between them. The CDR3 here is CASTLGGADGYTF. The CDR3 nucleotides read TGCGCCAGCACCCTAGGGGGAGCTGATGGCTACACCTTC.

The V call is TRBV20-1, the J call TRBJ1-1; D is possibly TRBD1 (5 bases). The V end lost 7 bases, the J end lost 4 bases, and 13 bases lay between the germline ends. CDR1 is DFQATT and CDR2 is SNEGSKA in the germline V gene (reference sequence). The CDR3 loop spans 12 amino acids. The CDR3 protein is CSEGDPGTEAFF. The CDR3 nucleotides are TGCAGTGAAGGGGATCCCGGCACTGAAGCTTTCTTT.

The chain is built from TRBV29-1 and TRBJ2-5, with 8 bases fitting TRBD1. Germline CDR1 SQVTM, CDR2 ANQGSEA. V gave up 7 bases and J gave up 2 bases; unmatched junction bases: 3. CDR3 size: 12 residues. For the CDR3, the DNA is TGCAGCGCAGGACAGGGTCAAGAGACCCAGTACTTC. Amino acid sequence: CSAGQGQETQYF. Based on the CDR3 plus reference TRBV29-1 and TRBJ2-5, the full variable domain is SAVISQKPSRDICQRGTSLTIQCQVDSQVTMMFWYRQQPGQSLTLIATANQGSEATYESGFVIDKFPISRPNLTFSTLTVSNMSPEDSSIYLCSAGQGQETQYFGPGTRLLVL.

The chain is built from TRBV7-6 and TRBJ2-7; a weak D match, TRBD2 (6 bases). Deletions cut 3 bases from V and 4 bases from J, with 16 bases between. The CDR3 runs to 15 residues. Germline V gene lookup returns CDR1 SGHVS and CDR2 FNYEAQ. The CDR3 nucleotides are TGTGCCAGCAGCTTCGGCGATAGCGGTATTTACGAGCAGTACTTC. Translation gives CASSFGDSGIYEQYF.

The chain's CDR3 is CASSVLAGAYQETQYF. CDR3 DNA sequence: TGTGCCAGCAGTGTGCTAGCGGGTGCGTACCAAGAGACCCAGTACTTC. This chain uses TRBV27 with TRBJ2-5; 8 nucleotides agree with TRBD2. The CDR3 has 16 residues. Looked up from germline, CDR1 is MNHEY and CDR2 is SMNVEV (reference sequence). Trimming cost V 5 bases and J 0 bases; bases outside gene matches: 8.

The rearrangement joins TRBV7-9 to TRBJ2-7; D call uncertain. CDR3 size: 14 residues. Looked up from germline, CDR1 is SEHNR and CDR2 is FQNEAQ (reference sequence). Trimming removed 0 bases from V and 3 bases from J, with 9 bases in between. CDR3 DNA sequence: TGTGCCAGCAGCTTAGCAGGGAAAGGCTACGAGCAGTACTTC. It codes for CASSLAGKGYEQYF.

The J gene is TRBJ2-1, the V gene TRBV27; TRBD2 is a possible D gene (6 bases). V was shortened by 6 bases and J by 9 bases, with 18 bases between the two germline ends. Germline assignment: CDR1 MNHEY and CDR2 SMNVEV (reference sequence). The CDR3 loop spans 14 amino acids. CDR3 nucleotide sequence: TGTGCCAGCAGCCAAGGGACTGGCGCGGTTGAGCAGTTCTTC. This translates into CASSQGTGAVEQFF.

The rearrangement joins TRBV29-1 to TRBJ2-1; D possibly corresponds to TRBD2 (6 bases). This CDR3 has 15 amino acids. V shed 0 bases and J shed 8 bases, with 17 bases lying between them. Germline CDR1 reads SQVTM; CDR2 reads ANQGSEA. CDR3 in amino acids: CSVEDIGGVSDEQFF. DNA of the CDR3: TGCAGCGTTGAAGATATAGGAGGGGTTAGCGATGAGCAGTTCTTC.

As DNA, the CDR3 is TGTGCCAGCAGCGCCCGGGACCCAGGGGATACGCAGTATTTT. It codes for CASSARDPGDTQYF. The chain has TRBV9 and TRBJ2-3; possibly TRBD1 or TRBD2 for D (5 bases each). V was clipped by 3 bases and J by 6 bases, with 14 bases between them. The CDR3 covers 14 residues. The germline V gene has CDR1 SGDLS and CDR2 YYNGEE.

The J gene is TRBJ2-5, the V gene TRBV7-6, with D perhaps matching TRBD2 (5 bases). The CDR3 has 15 amino acids. Germline V lookup: CDR1 SGHVS, CDR2 FNYEAQ. The germline V and J ends were trimmed by 5 bases and 4 bases, with 17 bases remaining between them. In DNA form, the CDR3 reads TGTGCCAGCAGCCCGGGATACGGAGACGGAGAGACCCAGTACTTC. This sequence encodes CASSPGYGDGETQYF. Full variable domain (outside the CDR3, taken from reference TRBV7-6 and TRBJ2-5): GAGVSQSPRYKVTKRGQDVALRCDPISGHVSLYWYRQALGQGPEFLTYFNYEAQQDKSGLPNDRFSAERPEGSISTLTIQRTEQRDSAMYRCASSPGYGDGETQYFGPGTRLLVL.

The rearrangement joins TRBV30 to TRBJ2-3; D call uncertain. Germline V gene data show CDR1 as GTSNPN and CDR2 as SVGIG (reference sequence). V dropped 0 bases and J dropped 5 bases, with 6 bases sitting between them. The CDR3 is 12 residues long. The CDR3 DNA is TGTGCCTGGAGTGTACCTGGAGATACGCAGTATTTT. Translating gives CAWSVPGDTQYF. Full variable domain (missing parts from reference TRBV30 and TRBJ2-3): SQTIHQWPATLVQPVGSPLSLECTVEGTSNPNLYWYRQAAGRGLQLLFYSVGIGQISSEVPQNLSASRPQDRQFILSSKKLLLSDSGFYLCAWSVPGDTQYFGPGTRLTVL.

This clonotype was seen once. V usage is TRBV29-1 and J usage is TRBJ2-1; 9 bases agree with TRBD2. In germline, CDR1 is SQVTM, CDR2 ANQGSEA. Trimming removed 5 bases from V and 4 bases from J; junction bases left unmatched: 9. The CDR3 length is 15 residues. The CDR3 bases are TGCAGCGTTTACTTAGCGGGAGTGGGGTACAATGAGCAGTTCTTC. Amino acid sequence: CSVYLAGVGYNEQFF.

This chain joins TRBV2 and TRBJ2-3; no definite D call. The CDR3 spans 16 residues. V was clipped by 4 bases and J by 0 bases, with 14 bases between them. Per the germline V gene, CDR1 is SNHLY and CDR2 is FYNNEI. The CDR3 here is CASSVFNGSSTDTQYF. The CDR3 coding sequence is TGTGCCAGCAGTGTGTTTAACGGCTCTAGCACAGATACGCAGTATTTT. Filled out from reference TRBV2 and TRBJ2-3, the complete variable domain reads EPEVTQTPSHQVTQMGQEVILRCVPISNHLYFYWYRQILGQKVEFLVSFYNNEISEKSEIFDDQFSVERPDGSNFTLKIRSTKLEDSAMYFCASSVFNGSSTDTQYFGPGTRLTVL.